Described below is a single T cell receptor (beta chain) sequence and its context. The length of the CDR3 is 11 residues. Trimming took 4 bases from V and 6 from J, leaving 5 bases between them. This record belongs to a study of blood T cell repertoires in COVID-19. The overall study: Both acute and convalescent COVID-19 samples were obtained from the United States, Italy and Spain. Nucleic acid was either cDNA or gDNA, and it came from T cells, B-cell-depleted T cells, or PBMCs.

Original processing methods: How many nucleated cells were present was estimated from reference gene primer amplification. Some clones are missing from TCRdb's copy, which holds only in-frame ones; the method was immunoSEQ multiplex PCR. That table gives V, J and clone size, and the DNA gave D and trimming. The table shows about 90,000 clones, with around three quarters occurring only once. Sequenced sample: peripheral blood. The chain joins TRBV12-3 or TRBV12-4 to TRBJ2-3; D remains unclear. The clonotype comes from a woman in her seventies with acute or convalescent COVID-19. The CDR3 is CASSYRDTQYF. The DNA for the CDR3 is TGTGCCAGCAGTTACCGGGATACGCAGTATTTT.